A single sample is the source of the 13 T cell receptor beta chains below, sequenced in a study of T cells in localized non-small cell lung cancer. Only in-frame clones appear in the TCRdb table, and some are missing; sequencing was by immunoSEQ multiplex PCR. This table holds about 40,000 clones, more than 85% found once. The specimen was peripheral blood, collected before any cancer treatment. The receptors shown here come from a man aged 18-55 years with stage I lung adenocarcinoma.

The gene calls are TRBV5-6 and TRBJ1-1; unclear D gene. This CDR3 contains 12 residues. Trimming shortened V by 3 bases and J by 1 base, and 4 bases separated the two germline ends. Germline V lookup: CDR1 SGHDT, CDR2 YYEEEE. The CDR3 DNA reads TGTGCCAGCAGCTGGGGGAACACTGAAGCTTTCTTT. Amino acids: CASSWGNTEAFF.

By sample fraction, this clone is medium-sized. The chain uses TRBV2 and TRBJ1-2; 8 bases are shared with TRBD1. The CDR3 sequence is 14 residues long. Germline-derived CDR1 and CDR2 are SNHLY and FYNNEI. Unmatched junction bases numbered 11, after V lost 8 bases and J lost 6 bases. CDR3 amino acids: CASRRGPGGDGYTF. CDR3 in DNA: TGTGCCAGCCGGCGCGGGCCAGGGGGCGATGGCTACACCTTC.

In regard to this clone: Other DNA sequences in the same sample also yield this CDR3. The J gene is TRBJ1-1, the V gene TRBV19; D is unresolved. From germline, CDR1 is LNHDA and CDR2 SQIVND (reference sequence). There are 14 residues in the CDR3. Between the trimmed V and J ends, which lost 2 bases and 1 base, there was a span of 8 bases. The CDR3 bases are TGTGCCAGTAGTATATCCCGGGGGAACACTGAAGCTTTCTTT. Its translation: CASSISRGNTEAFF.

The sample holds one count of this clone. The V and J genes are TRBV19 and TRBJ1-3, with D unresolved. V lost 1 base and J 0 bases, leaving 16 bases between the germline ends. This CDR3 has 18 amino acids. CDR1 and CDR2 from the germline V gene are LNHDA and SQIVND (reference sequence). The CDR3 region has the DNA TGTGCCAGTAGTATAGCCTGGATCCAATCTTCCTCTGGAAACACCATATATTTT. Protein: CASSIAWIQSSSGNTIYF.

The rearrangement joins TRBV19 to TRBJ2-1; no clear D. The CDR3 sequence is 8 residues long. Between the trimmed V and J ends, which lost 5 bases and 12 bases, there was a span of 2 bases. CDR1 and CDR2 from the germline V gene are LNHDA and SQIVND (reference sequence). As DNA, the CDR3 is TGTGCCAGTAGTGGGCAGTTCTTC. Protein: CASSGQFF. The whole variable domain, remainder taken from reference TRBV19 and TRBJ2-1, is DGGITQSPKYLFRKEGQNVTLSCEQNLNHDAMYWYRQDPGQGLRLIYYSQIVNDFQKGDIAEGYSVSREKKESFPLTVTSAQKNPTAFYLCASSGQFFGPGTRLTVL.

The chain carries TRBV14 and TRBJ1-2; no clear D gene. Germline loops: CDR1 SGHDN, CDR2 FVKESK. The CDR3 is made up of 12 amino acids. V was shortened by 6 bases and J by 3 bases, with 8 bases between the two germline ends. CDR3 DNA sequence: TGTGCCAGCAGTCAACAGCACTATGGCTACACCTTC. It translates to CASSQQHYGYTF.

This clone appeared once. This chain links TRBV2 with TRBJ2-1; TRBD2 is a possible D gene (7 bases). This CDR3 is built from 14 residues. CDR1 is SNHLY, CDR2 FYNNEI, per germline. V shed 6 bases and J shed 2 bases, with 11 bases lying between them. CDR3 bases: TGTGCCAGCAGCGGGGGGCGGGCCTACAATGAGCAGTTCTTC. It specifies CASSGGRAYNEQFF.

The V and J genes are TRBV7-2 and TRBJ2-7; D gene uncertain. Germline V gene data show CDR1 as SGHTA and CDR2 as FQGNSA. The CDR3 sequence is 12 residues long. The V and J ends lost 1 base and 2 bases respectively, with 3 bases between them. The CDR3 DNA follows: TGTGCCAGCAGCTTAGAGGCCTACGAGCAGTACTTC. Protein product: CASSLEAYEQYF.

The sample holds a few counts of this clone. CDR3 in amino acids: CASTPGHQNTGELFF. The CDR3 DNA sequence: TGTGCCAGCACCCCGGGACACCAGAACACCGGGGAGCTGTTTTTT. The chain employs TRBV21-1 and TRBJ2-2; TRBD1 is the table's D call and was not checked against the DNA. TRBV21-1 is tagged as a pseudogene. CDR3 length: 15 amino acids.

The chain is built from TRBV30 and TRBJ1-5, with no clear D. The CDR3 consists of 13 residues. Germline CDR1 is GTSNPN and CDR2 is SVGIG (reference sequence). V was shortened by 2 bases and J by 4 bases, with 9 bases between the two germline ends. The CDR3 DNA reads TGTGCCTGGAGTCCCGGAGGGAATCAGCCCCAGCATTTT. Protein: CAWSPGGNQPQHF.

This clone has just a few counts. This chain joins TRBV28 and TRBJ2-7; D assignment may be TRBD1 or TRBD2 (5 bases each). The germline gives CDR1 MDHEN, CDR2 SYDVKM. CDR3 size: 12 residues. V was clipped by 2 bases and J by 3 bases, with 5 bases between them. The DNA for the CDR3 is TGTGCCAGCAGTTTAGGGGGCTACGAGCAGTACTTC. This sequence encodes CASSLGGYEQYF.

This rearrangement joins TRBV7-2 to TRBJ2-2, with a weak D call TRBD1 (6 bases). The CDR3 consists of 16 residues. The V and J ends lost 5 bases and 1 base respectively, with 14 bases between them. Germline-derived CDR1 and CDR2 are SGHTA and FQGNSA. CDR3 sequence reads: CASSPARRGNTGELFF. The CDR3 nucleotides are TGTGCCAGCAGCCCAGCACGCAGGGGGAACACCGGGGAGCTGTTTTTT.

This rearrangement joins TRBV20-1 to TRBJ1-4; no clear D gene. Germline CDR1 reads DFQATT; CDR2 reads SNEGSKA (reference sequence). The V end lost 1 base, the J end lost 12 bases, and 6 bases lay between the germline ends. There are 10 residues in the CDR3. The CDR3 DNA follows: TGCAGTGCTAGAGGGGGTGAACTGTTTTTT. Protein product: CSARGGELFF.